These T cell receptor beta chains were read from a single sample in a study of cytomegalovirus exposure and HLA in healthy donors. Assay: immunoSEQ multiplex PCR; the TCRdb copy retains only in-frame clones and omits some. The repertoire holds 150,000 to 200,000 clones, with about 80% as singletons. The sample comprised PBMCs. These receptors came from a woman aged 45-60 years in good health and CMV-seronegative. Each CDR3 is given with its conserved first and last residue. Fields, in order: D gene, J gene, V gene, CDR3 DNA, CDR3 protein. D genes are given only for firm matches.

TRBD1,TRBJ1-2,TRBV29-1,TGCAGCGTCCTACAGGGGAACTATGGCTACACCTTC,CSVLQGNYGYTF
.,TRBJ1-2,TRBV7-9,TGTGCCAGCAGCTTGGGGGGGAGGAATGGCTACACCTTC,CASSLGGRNGYTF
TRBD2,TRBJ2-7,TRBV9,TGTGCCAGCAGCCGTAGCGGGGAATACGAGCAGTACTTC,CASSRSGEYEQYF
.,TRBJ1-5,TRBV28,TGTGCCAGCACCTCACCGGGGGTCAGCAATCAGCCCCAGCATTTT,CASTSPGVSNQPQHF
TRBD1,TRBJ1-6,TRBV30,TGTGCCTGGGGGACAGGGATTGAGGGGGATTCACCCCTCCACTTT,CAWGTGIEGDSPLHF
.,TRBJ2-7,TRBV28,TGTGCCAGCAGTGAAGCAGGCTACAGCTCCTACGAGCAGTACTTC,CASSEAGYSSYEQYF
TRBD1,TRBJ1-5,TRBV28,TGTGCCAGCAGTCCCGACAGGGCCCTCAATCAGCCCCAGCATTTT,CASSPDRALNQPQHF
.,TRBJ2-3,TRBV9,TGTGCCAGCAGCAAAGGGGAAGGGACAGATACGCAGTATTTT,CASSKGEGTDTQYF
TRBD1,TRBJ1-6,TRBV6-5,TGTGCCAGCAGGGGGACAGGGAATTCACCCCTCCACTTT,CASRGTGNSPLHF
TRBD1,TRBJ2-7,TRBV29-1,TGCAGCGTCTCGACAGGGAGCAGCGAGCAGTACTTC,CSVSTGSSEQYF
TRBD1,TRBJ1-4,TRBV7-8,TGTGCCAGCAGCTCCCCCGGGACAGGGTCTGAAAAACTGTTTTTT,CASSSPGTGSEKLFF
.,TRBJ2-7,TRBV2,TGTGCCAGCAGGGATACTGGGGGCCATGGGGAGCAGTACTTC,CASRDTGGHGEQYF
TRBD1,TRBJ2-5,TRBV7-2,TGTGCCAGCAGCCGGACAGGTCAAGAGACCCAGTACTTC,CASSRTGQETQYF
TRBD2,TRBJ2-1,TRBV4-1,TGCGCCAGCAGCCAAGAAGCGGGAGGGGGAGTGACCAATGAGCAGTTCTTC,CASSQEAGGGVTNEQFF
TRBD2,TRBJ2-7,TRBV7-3,TGTGCCAGCAGCGCTAGCGGGACGGGTTATTACGAGCAGTACTTC,CASSASGTGYYEQYF